A selection of T cell receptor beta chains follows, all from one sample in a study of T-cell memory formation after mild COVID-19. TCRdb independently ran MiXCR on the 5' RACE reads; one entry per CDR3 protein. The sample lists about 260,000 distinct CDR3 sequences; around 8% were seen once. Sequencing used PBMCs or a T cell subset sorted from them (not recorded which). The receptor set was obtained from a young man who had mild COVID-19 (a few samples of this study predate the infection). Cell type and time point are not known. The CDR3 runs from the conserved cysteine through the conserved F or W. Fields, in order: J gene, V gene, D gene, clone size, CDR3 protein, CDR3 DNA. A D gene is named only where the DNA matches it firmly. Clone size is stated in some rows and not others, as once, few, many or a class when expanded.

TRBJ1-2,TRBV5-1,.,few,CASSLGDPDYGYTF,TGCGCCAGCAGCTTAGGGGATCCAGACTATGGCTACACCTTC
TRBJ2-3,TRBV10-3,.,few,CAISESSGYTDTQYF,TGTGCCATCAGTGAGTCGTCAGGGTACACAGATACGCAGTATTTT
TRBJ2-3,TRBV5-5,.,few,CASSLAAQTTQYF,TGTGCCAGCAGCTTGGCGGCGCAGACTACGCAGTATTTT
TRBJ2-7,TRBV4-3,.,.,CASSPRGGAEQYF,TGCGCCAGCAGCCCCCGGGGCGGTGCCGAGCAGTACTTC
TRBJ1-2,TRBV5-1,TRBD1,.,CASSLAGGQALLYGYTF,TGCGCCAGCAGCTTGGCCGGGGGACAGGCGCTCCTGTATGGCTACACCTTC
TRBJ2-2,TRBV6-2/TRBV6-3,.,.,CASSWGDANTGELFF,TGTGCCAGCAGTTGGGGGGACGCTAACACCGGGGAGCTGTTTTTT
TRBJ2-2,TRBV2,.,few,CASSEIPGTGELFF,TGTGCCAGCAGTGAAATTCCCGGGACCGGGGAGCTGTTTTTT
TRBJ2-1,TRBV12-3/TRBV12-4,TRBD2,.,CASSMLAGGRNEQFF,TGTGCCAGCAGTATGCTAGCGGGGGGGCGAAATGAGCAGTTCTTC
TRBJ2-1,TRBV5-1,.,many,CASSTAGTIDEQFF,TGCGCCAGCAGCACCGCCGGGACAATCGATGAGCAGTTCTTC
TRBJ2-2,TRBV5-6,.,few,CASSLGGGTNTGELFF,TGTGCCAGCAGCTTGGGCGGGGGCACGAACACCGGGGAGCTGTTTTTT